This TCR beta chain stems from a study of OX40 agonist ivuxolimab in advanced cancers. Across the whole study: Patients received the agonistic anti-OX40 (CD134) antibody ivuxolimab. The dose of intravenous ivuxolimab that patients received every 2 weeks ranged from 0.01 to 10 mg/kg. Participants averaged about 60 years of age (range about 23 to 90) and were 82.7% male. Three patients responded partially, comprising one with hepatocellular carcinoma and two with cutaneous melanoma.

Clones were sequenced by immunoSEQ multiplex PCR, and TCRdb holds only the in-frame ones, with some missing. The data hold about 83,000 clones, with about 86% observed a single time. The CDR3 runs to 16 residues. CDR1 and CDR2 (germline): SGHNT, YYREEE (reference sequence). The J segment lost 3 bases and the V segment lost 4 bases, leaving 5 bases of the junction unmatched. J is TRBJ2-6 and V is TRBV5-4; TRBD1 matches 9 bases. This receptor was obtained from an adult with an advanced solid tumor such as melanoma, head and neck, liver or kidney cancer. The sample here was CD4+ or CD8+ T cells sorted from blood, taken in a trial of the OX40 agonist ivuxolimab. CDR3 sequence (DNA): TGTGCCAGCAGCCTAAGGACAGGGGTTGGGGCCAACGTCCTGACTTTC. Amino acids: CASSLRTGVGANVLTF.